This paragraph reports one T cell receptor (beta chain). In germline, CDR1 is MGHRA, CDR2 YSYEKL. This CDR3 has 13 residues. Trimming removed 0 bases at V and 3 bases at J, with 5 bases between. Naive CD8 cells were CD45RO-negative, positively selected for CCR7, excluding terminally differentiated effector memory CD45RA+ cells. The protocol was immunoSEQ multiplex PCR, while the TCRdb copy is restricted to in-frame clones and leaves out a portion. The data show roughly 2,000,000 clones, about 95% seen once. This specimen belongs to a study of shared clonotypes between healthy human individuals. This receptor was identified in a man between 18 and 29 years old in good health. V and J are TRBV4-1 and TRBJ1-1; D gene unclear. Source material: naive CD8+ T cells sorted from blood. This chain's CDR3 is CASSQERYTEAFF. CDR3 nucleotides: TGCGCCAGCAGCCAAGAAAGGTACACTGAAGCTTTCTTT.